These 22 T cell receptor beta chains originate from one sample sequenced in a study of T cell responses to AZD1222 COVID-19 vaccine. Method: immunoSEQ multiplex PCR; TCRdb's copy keeps in-frame clones and lacks some. The table records more than 110,000 clones, about 92% of them present only once. The sample in question was peripheral blood, obtained on day 0 of AZD1222 vaccination. These receptor sequences come from an adult in good health.

This chain uses TRBV14 with TRBJ2-7, with unresolved D. V lost 4 bases and J lost 0, with 16 bases in between. The CDR3 contains 16 residues. Germline CDR1 reads SGHDN; CDR2 reads FVKESK. Written as DNA, the CDR3 is TGTGCCAGCAGCCCCAGGCCCCTCCTGGGCTCCTACGAGCAGTACTTC. Translation gives CASSPRPLLGSYEQYF. Based on the CDR3 plus reference TRBV14 and TRBJ2-7, the full variable domain is EAGVTQFPSHSVIEKGQTVTLRCDPISGHDNLYWYRRVMGKEIKFLLHFVKESKQDESGMPNNRFLAERTGGTYSTLKVQPAELEDSGVYFCASSPRPLLGSYEQYFGPGTRLTVT.

The chain is built from TRBV27 and TRBJ1-1, with TRBD1 matching over 9 bases. CDR3 length: 14 amino acids. Germline CDR1 reads MNHEY; CDR2 reads SMNVEV (reference sequence). V shed 3 bases and J 7 bases; nucleotides not matched to a gene: 6. CDR3 loop: CASSFIQGAGEAFF. CDR3 DNA: TGTGCCAGCAGTTTCATACAGGGGGCTGGTGAAGCTTTCTTT.

This clone has a single count. The V and J genes are TRBV3-1 (or the pseudogene TRBV3-2) and TRBJ1-1, with D perhaps matching TRBD1 (6 bases). Per the germline V gene, CDR1 is LGHDT and CDR2 is YNNKEL (reference sequence). Trimming removed 3 bases at V and 7 bases at J, with 15 bases between. This CDR3 comprises 14 residues. CDR3 sequence reads: CASSHHTRTVEAFF. Written as DNA, the CDR3 is TGTGCCAGCAGCCATCACACCCGGACAGTTGAAGCTTTCTTT.

The chain links TRBV19 to TRBJ1-5; 9 bases are shared with TRBD1. This CDR3 spans 15 amino acids. The V and J ends lost 9 bases and 0 bases, in that order; junction bases with no gene match: 6. Germline assignment: CDR1 LNHDA and CDR2 SQIVND (reference sequence). CDR3 DNA: TGTGCCAGCACAGGGGGCGCTTTTAGCAATCAGCCCCAGCATTTT. As protein: CASTGGAFSNQPQHF.

This clone was detected once. The genes are TRBV7-8 and TRBJ2-1; a possible D gene is TRBD2 (5 bases). The CDR3 length is 16 residues. Deletions cut 1 base from V and 2 bases from J, with 12 bases between. The germline V gene has CDR1 SGHVS and CDR2 FQNEAQ. The CDR3 DNA reads as TGTGCCAGCAGCTTAGTCATGGGAGCTACCTACAATGAGCAGTTCTTC. It is translated as CASSLVMGATYNEQFF.

This chain uses TRBV4-3 with TRBJ1-6; tentatively, D is TRBD1 (5 bases). CDR3 length: 15 residues. CDR1 is LGHNA, CDR2 YSLEER, per germline. V lost 5 bases and J 4 bases, leaving 12 bases between the germline ends. The chain's CDR3 is CASSGHGDYNSPLHF. The CDR3 coding sequence is TGCGCCAGCAGCGGACACGGGGATTATAATTCACCCCTCCACTTT.

CDR3 sequence (DNA): TGTGCCAGCAGCGTCACTTGGGACAGGGTGTACAATGAGCAGTTCTTC. Amino acid sequence: CASSVTWDRVYNEQFF. The chain recombines TRBV9 with TRBJ2-1; 9 positions agree with TRBD1. Germline V lookup: CDR1 SGDLS, CDR2 YYNGEE. The junction had 7 bases not matched to a gene; V was cut back by 2 bases and J by 4 bases. The CDR3 totals 16 residues.

Only one count was recorded for this clone. The chain recombines TRBV27 with TRBJ1-4; 8 nucleotides match TRBD1. V was pared by 6 bases and J by 4 bases, with 4 bases of the junction left unmatched. Per the germline V gene, CDR1 is MNHEY and CDR2 is SMNVEV (reference sequence). This CDR3 is 14 amino acids long. This CDR3 reads CASRSQGGNEKLFF. Written as DNA, the CDR3 is TGTGCCAGCAGGTCACAGGGGGGTAATGAAAAACTGTTTTTT. The full variable domain, its missing parts supplied by reference TRBV27 and TRBJ1-4, is EAQVTQNPRYLITVTGKKLTVTCSQNMNHEYMSWYRQDPGLGLRQIYYSMNVEVTDKGDVPEGYKVSRKEKRNFPLILESPSPNQTSLYFCASRSQGGNEKLFFGSGTQLSVL.

V gene TRBV24-1 combines with J gene TRBJ2-3, with D possibly being TRBD1 (8 bases). Between the trimmed V and J ends, which lost 1 base and 3 bases, there was a span of 13 bases. This CDR3 spans 16 amino acids. Looked up from germline, CDR1 is KGHDR and CDR2 is SFDVKD. This CDR3 is CATSDFTGGGTDTQYF. The CDR3 DNA sequence: TGTGCCACCAGTGATTTTACAGGGGGAGGGACAGATACGCAGTATTTT.

The V gene is TRBV5-1, the J gene TRBJ2-1; D perhaps matches TRBD1 (5 bases). The CDR3 is 14 amino acids. V shed 0 bases and J shed 7 bases, with 11 bases lying between them. Germline lookup yields CDR1 SGHRS and CDR2 YFSETQ. The CDR3 region is CASSLEVRANEQFF. The DNA for the CDR3 is TGCGCCAGCAGCTTGGAAGTCAGGGCTAATGAGCAGTTCTTC.

The CDR3 loop is CASRGTDLNQPQHF. CDR3 sequence (DNA): TGTGCCAGCAGAGGGACAGATCTCAATCAGCCCCAGCATTTT. The chain joins TRBV6-5 to TRBJ1-5, with 7 positions matching TRBD1. V lost 6 bases, J lost 3 bases, and 5 bases stayed unmatched. The V gene's germline CDR1 is MNHEY and CDR2 SVGAGI. CDR3 length: 14 residues.

The rearrangement joins TRBV18 to TRBJ1-1; 8 nucleotides line up with TRBD1. V gave up 8 bases and J gave up 0 bases; unmatched junction bases: 2. The CDR3 is 13 amino acids. In germline, CDR1 is KGHSH, CDR2 LQKENI. The CDR3 reads CASRQGMNTEAFF. CDR3 in DNA: TGTGCCAGCCGACAGGGGATGAACACTGAAGCTTTCTTT.

This chain connects TRBV5-6 to TRBJ2-6; D might be TRBD2 (5 bases). Trimming removed 2 bases at V and 0 bases at J, with 9 bases between. The CDR3 extends over 16 amino acids. Looked up from germline, CDR1 is SGHDT and CDR2 is YYEEEE. The CDR3 loop is CASSFGLVSGANVLTF. Here the CDR3 DNA reads TGTGCCAGCAGCTTTGGACTCGTCTCTGGGGCCAACGTCCTGACTTTC.

The chain has TRBV6-6 and TRBJ1-5; D unclear. The V end was cut by 0 bases, the J end by 8 bases, with 11 bases between. CDR1 MNHNY and CDR2 SVGAGI come from the germline V gene (reference sequence). CDR3 length: 14 amino acids. The CDR3 nucleotides are TGTGCCAGCAGTTACTCGATGGGCGGGGAGCCCCAGCATTTT. Encoded protein: CASSYSMGGEPQHF.

The V and J genes are TRBV9 and TRBJ2-1, with 10 bases fitting TRBD2. The V and J ends lost 0 bases and 8 bases, in that order; junction bases with no gene match: 5. The germline gives CDR1 SGDLS, CDR2 YYNGEE. The CDR3 extends over 15 amino acids. The CDR3, as DNA: TGTGCCAGCAGCGTAGCCAGCGGGAGGGCGTATGAGCAGTTCTTC. This sequence encodes CASSVASGRAYEQFF.

This chain links TRBV4-1 with TRBJ2-7; D not resolved. There are 15 residues in the CDR3. V lost 0 bases to trimming and J lost 0 bases, with 9 bases between them. Germline assignment: CDR1 MGHRA and CDR2 YSYEKL. This chain's CDR3 is CASSQDWQSSYEQYF. For the CDR3, the DNA is TGCGCCAGCAGCCAAGATTGGCAAAGCTCCTACGAGCAGTACTTC.

The chain is built from TRBV7-2 and TRBJ1-1; perhaps TRBD1 as D (6 bases). CDR1 is SGHTA and CDR2 is FQGNSA in the germline V gene. CDR3 length equals 15 residues. V was trimmed by 5 bases and J by 2 bases, leaving 15 bases between them. The CDR3 DNA reads as TGTGCCAGCAGCACCCAGGGGAGATCCAACACTGAAGCTTTCTTT. Protein: CASSTQGRSNTEAFF.

The V call is TRBV9, the J call TRBJ1-1; a weak D match, TRBD1 (5 bases). Trimming shortened V by 3 bases and J by 4 bases, and 13 bases separated the two germline ends. The CDR3 contains 14 residues. The germline gives CDR1 SGDLS, CDR2 YYNGEE. This chain's CDR3 is CASSGGRRGTEAFF. CDR3 in DNA: TGTGCCAGCAGCGGGGGCCGTCGAGGCACTGAAGCTTTCTTT.

The V call is TRBV6-7, the J call TRBJ2-7; 8 nucleotides agree with TRBD2. TRBV6-7 carries the ORF label, with uncertain function. This CDR3 has 12 residues. V lost 6 bases to trimming and J lost 6 bases; unmatched junction nucleotides: 4. In DNA, the CDR3 is TGTGCCAGCAGGGGACTAGGGCTCGAGCAGTACTTC. Encoded protein: CASRGLGLEQYF.

The V gene is TRBV14, the J gene TRBJ2-1, with D possibly matching TRBD2 (6 bases). This CDR3 spans 15 amino acids. The ends were cut back, 10 bases at V and 0 bases at J, with 16 bases in the middle. Germline V gives CDR1 SGHDN, CDR2 FVKESK. CDR3 loop: CATGREEPSYNEQFF. The CDR3 DNA reads TGTGCCACCGGCAGGGAGGAGCCCTCCTACAATGAGCAGTTCTTC.

The genes are TRBV19 and TRBJ2-4; TRBD2 is a possible D gene (5 bases). Trimming pared 3 bases from V and 6 bases from J, leaving 9 bases between. CDR3 size: 13 residues. Germline CDR1 LNHDA, CDR2 SQIVND (reference sequence). CDR3 sequence: CASSMREGNIQYF. The CDR3 bases are TGTGCCAGTAGTATGAGGGAAGGAAACATTCAGTACTTC. Filled out from reference TRBV19 and TRBJ2-4, the complete variable domain reads DGGITQSPKYLFRKEGQNVTLSCEQNLNHDAMYWYRQDPGQGLRLIYYSQIVNDFQKGDIAEGYSVSREKKESFPLTVTSAQKNPTAFYLCASSMREGNIQYFGAGTRLSVL.

The gene calls are TRBV14 and TRBJ2-2; D might be TRBD1 (7 bases). V shed 4 bases and J shed 6 bases, with 18 bases lying between them. The CDR3 extends over 16 amino acids. Germline V gene lookup returns CDR1 SGHDN and CDR2 FVKESK. Written as DNA, the CDR3 is TGTGCCAGCAGCCGACTCCCGGAGGGGGCGCCCGGGGAGCTGTTTTTT. The encoded protein is CASSRLPEGAPGELFF.